The clone carrying this TCR beta chain was observed many times. TCRdb ran MiXCR on the RACE reads and lists one entry per CDR3 protein. This sample has approximately 350,000 distinct CDR3 sequences, with 6% to 8.5% found just once. Time point defined: patch test 1, 2 weeks after DPC sensitization. Regarding treatment: therapeutic diphenylcyclopropenone sensitization with weekly scalp DPC. Germline values: CDR1 KGHSH, CDR2 LQKENI. Trimming stripped 0 bases from V and 2 bases from J, with 9 bases between. The CDR3 has 15 residues. This sample was taken from a study of human T cells and chemical hapten exposure.

This TCR was recovered from a woman younger than 35 with alopecia areata. Some clones in this sample may be carry-over from other donors' samples. V is TRBV18 and J is TRBJ2-3; no reliable D call. The material was whole blood, obtained in connection with sensitization to the hapten diphenylcyclopropenone (DPC). The CDR3 is CASSPPPPLTDTQYF. The DNA of the CDR3 is TGTGCCAGCTCACCACCTCCACCCCTCACAGATACGCAGTATTTT.